This TCR beta chain appears in the sequencing data of a study of blood T cells in healthy people across ages. Primers used in a second PCR of about 7 to 12 cycles were a sample-barcoded 5' primer and a J-beta primer mix. Each of the cDNA molecules was tagged by a template-switch adaptor with 12 random nucleotides. TCRdb reanalysed the 5' RACE reads using MiXCR and keeps one entry per CDR3 protein. The sample consists of more than 1.4 million distinct CDR3 sequences, 35% to 45% of them appearing once. Overall study results and limits: Researchers deemed the diversity estimates from one million T cells underestimates. More naive CD4+ cells and higher diversity marked long-lived donors relative to aged donors.

Caucasian individuals from Russia who were healthy and aged about 6 to 95 acted as donors. This clonotype has a handful of counts. Its antigen is undetermined. The J segment lost 3 bases and the V segment lost 5 bases, leaving 3 bases of the junction unmatched. Germline lookup yields CDR1 SEHNR and CDR2 FQNEAQ (reference sequence). The length of the CDR3 is 13 residues. The chain employs TRBV7-9 and TRBJ1-1; TRBD1 matches 7 bases. The sample comprised blood. This receptor was obtained from a woman aged 18-35 years in good health. CDR3 nucleotides: TGTGCCAGCAGCCGCGGGACAGACACTGAAGCTTTCTTT. The encoded protein is CASSRGTDTEAFF.